A single sample gave rise to the 11 T cell receptor beta chains below, sequenced in a study of T cell responses to AZD1222 COVID-19 vaccine. Libraries were prepared by immunoSEQ multiplex PCR; TCRdb keeps only in-frame clonotypes and omits some of them. This sample has under 300,000 clones, with roughly 93% found just once. Sequencing was performed on peripheral blood, taken on day 0 of AZD1222 vaccination. The receptors derive from an adult in good health.

This chain connects TRBV5-1 to TRBJ1-1; D not certain. Germline V gene data show CDR1 as SGHRS and CDR2 as YFSETQ. The CDR3 totals 14 residues. The V gene lost 1 base and the J gene lost 0 bases, with 7 bases spanning the gap. CDR3 DNA: TGCGCCAGCAGCTTGCGGGCTTTGAACACTGAAGCTTTCTTT. Translated: CASSLRALNTEAFF. Based on the CDR3 plus reference TRBV5-1 and TRBJ1-1, the full variable domain is KAGVTQTPRYLIKTRGQQVTLSCSPISGHRSVSWYQQTPGQGLQFLFEYFSETQRNKGNFPGRFSGRQFSNSRSEMNVSTLELGDSALYLCASSLRALNTEAFFGQGTRLTVV.

The J gene is TRBJ1-1, the V gene TRBV7-8; no definite D call. V was shortened by 4 bases and J by 0 bases, with 9 bases between the two germline ends. In germline, CDR1 is SGHVS, CDR2 FQNEAQ. The CDR3 covers 14 residues. The CDR3 bases are TGTGCCAGCAGCTACCAACAACTGAACACTGAAGCTTTCTTT. Amino acid sequence: CASSYQQLNTEAFF.

V and J are TRBV4-1 and TRBJ1-5; TRBD1 matches at 7 bases. The CDR3 consists of 16 residues. J lost 4 bases, V lost 2 bases, and 8 bases had no gene match. Germline CDR1 MGHRA, CDR2 YSYEKL. As DNA, the CDR3 is TGCGCCAGCAGCCAATATGACAGGGCACCAAATCAGCCCCAGCATTTT. It is translated as CASSQYDRAPNQPQHF.

This clone is categorized as medium-sized. CDR3 DNA sequence: TGTGCCAGCAGCTTAGAGAGTGGAGGAGGACAGGGCCATTGGTACGAGCAGTACTTC. It encodes CASSLESGGGQGHWYEQYF. The chain recombines TRBV11-2 with TRBJ2-7, with 8 bases matching TRBD1. CDR3 length: 19 residues. V lost 0 bases, J lost 4 bases, and 17 bases stayed unmatched. Germline CDR1 is SGHAT and CDR2 is FQNNGV.

Comments on this clone: This specimen includes other DNA sequences encoding the same CDR3. V gene TRBV2 combines with J gene TRBJ2-3; TRBD2 matches 7 bases. This CDR3 has 15 residues. With 3 bases clipped from V and 1 base from J, the junction kept 4 bases outside the gene matches. Germline values: CDR1 SNHLY, CDR2 FYNNEI. The chain's CDR3 is CASSEGAGGTDTQYF. The CDR3 DNA reads TGTGCCAGCAGTGAGGGTGCGGGGGGCACAGATACGCAGTATTTT.

The chain links TRBV7-9 to TRBJ1-2; 8 positions match TRBD1. The CDR3 sequence is 14 residues long. CDR1 and CDR2 (germline): SEHNR, FQNEAQ (reference sequence). V shed 5 bases and J 4 bases; nucleotides not matched to a gene: 6. The CDR3 coding sequence is TGTGCCAGCAGCCAGAGACAGGGGTTCTATGGCTACACCTTC. Its translation is CASSQRQGFYGYTF.

This sequence joins TRBV5-8 and TRBJ1-5; D unresolved. The germline V and J ends were trimmed by 1 base and 3 bases, with 5 bases remaining between them. Germline CDR1 and CDR2: SGHTS and YDEGEE. The CDR3 loop spans 13 amino acids. The chain's CDR3 is CASSLNVNQPQHF. The CDR3 DNA follows: TGTGCCAGCAGCTTGAATGTCAATCAGCCCCAGCATTTT. Full variable domain (rest looked up from reference TRBV5-8 and TRBJ1-5): EAGVTQSPTHLIKTRGQQATLRCSPISGHTSVYWYQQALGLGLQFLLWYDEGEERNRGNFPPRFSGRQFPNYSSELNVNALELEDSALYLCASSLNVNQPQHFGDGTRLSIL.

The chain combines TRBV24-1 with TRBJ2-2, with D possibly being TRBD2 (6 bases). With 9 bases removed from V and 2 bases from J, the gap between germline ends came to 12 bases. The CDR3 loop spans 14 amino acids. Germline V gene sequence: CDR1 KGHDR, CDR2 SFDVKD. Here the CDR3 reads CATGGEPNTGELFF. The CDR3 DNA reads as TGTGCCACCGGCGGGGAACCCAACACCGGGGAGCTGTTTTTT.

This chain joins TRBV19 and TRBJ1-1; 8 bases map to TRBD1. Germline CDR1 is LNHDA and CDR2 is SQIVND (reference sequence). This CDR3 comprises 14 residues. V shed 5 bases and J 6 bases; nucleotides not matched to a gene: 8. The DNA of the CDR3 is TGTGCCAGTAGTCTCCGACAGGGGATGGCTGAAGCTTTCTTT. Its protein is CASSLRQGMAEAFF.

The chain employs TRBV7-2 and TRBJ1-4; D ambiguous. The ends were cut back, 5 bases at V and 4 bases at J, with 14 bases in the middle. CDR3 length: 15 residues. Per the germline V gene, CDR1 is SGHTA and CDR2 is FQGNSA. The CDR3 is CASSKWTGDNEKLFF. The CDR3 DNA reads as TGTGCCAGCAGCAAGTGGACCGGGGATAATGAAAAACTGTTTTTT.

This clone turned up a few times. The chain recombines TRBV29-1 with TRBJ1-3; tentative D call: TRBD1 (6 bases). Germline lookup yields CDR1 SQVTM and CDR2 ANQGSEA. The length of the CDR3 is 14 residues. Trimming took off 6 bases at V and 5 bases at J, with 17 bases between the two ends. The CDR3 DNA reads as TGCAGCGTCCTCAGCCGGGACACAAGAAACACCATATATTTT. This translates into CSVLSRDTRNTIYF.